These 13 T cell receptor beta chains came from one sample sequenced in a study of cytomegalovirus exposure and HLA in healthy donors. PCR primers comprised 60 Vbeta and 13 Jbeta primers. This table comes from immunoSEQ multiplex PCR, and its TCRdb copy is limited to in-frame clones, with some not included. There are roughly 170,000 clones in the sample; more than 65% occur only once, and approximately 1.2% lies in the top ten. The sequencing sample was made of PBMCs. The origin of the receptors is a girl aged 2-10 years in good health and CMV-seropositive.

In the case of this clone: This likely comes from a read error, as the CDR3 has no conserved phenylalanine or tryptophan at its end. It is unclear where the CDR3 begins or ends on the DNA, so no DNA is shown, and the CDR3 is as TCRdb lists it. V gene TRBV5-1 combines with J gene TRBJ1-2; whether TRBD1, the table's D call, matches the DNA was not checked. Germline loops: CDR1 SGHRS, CDR2 YFSETQ. The CDR3 comprises 15 residues, both ends counted. The CDR3 protein is CASSPGSGTGRLGEL.

V is TRBV4-1 and J is TRBJ1-5; no definite D call. CDR1 is MGHRA, CDR2 YSYEKL, per germline. Trimming shortened V by 5 bases and J by 4 bases, and 15 bases separated the two germline ends. This CDR3 is 15 amino acids long. This CDR3 reads CASSEYTAPNQPQHF. The CDR3, as DNA: TGCGCCAGCAGCGAGTACACAGCTCCGAATCAGCCCCAGCATTTT.

The chain links TRBV7-3 to TRBJ1-3; D gene unclear. Per germline, CDR1 SGHTA and CDR2 FQGTGA. The CDR3 runs 13 residues. Trimming left V 0 bases short and J 9 bases short, with 9 bases between. The CDR3 loop is CASSLTSGGTIYF. Here the CDR3 DNA reads TGTGCCAGCAGCTTAACTTCGGGAGGCACCATATATTTT.

The chain recombines TRBV9 with TRBJ1-3, with 10 bases aligning to TRBD1. This CDR3 has 16 residues. The V segment lost 4 bases and the J segment 3 bases; nucleotides outside the gene matches: 7. The germline V gene encodes CDR1 SGDLS and CDR2 YYNGEE. CDR3: CASSQRQGAGGNTIYF. The CDR3 coding sequence is TGTGCCAGCAGCCAGCGACAGGGGGCTGGTGGAAACACCATATATTTT.

V and J are TRBV6-1 and TRBJ1-5; a possible D gene is TRBD1 (6 bases). CDR1 is MNHNS and CDR2 is SASEGT in the germline V gene. The V end lost 7 bases, the J end lost 7 bases, and 17 bases lay between the germline ends. This CDR3 region has 14 residues. CDR3 coding DNA: TGTGCCAGCACCGCCTCGGGGGGCTTGCAGCCCCAGCATTTT. It is translated as CASTASGGLQPQHF.

The chain has TRBV2 and TRBJ1-3, with D unclear. CDR3 size: 15 residues. Trimming cost V 3 bases and J 4 bases, with 13 bases left between them. CDR1 and CDR2 (germline): SNHLY, FYNNEI. The CDR3 DNA reads as TGTGCCAGCAGTGATCAGGTTCTATCCGGAAACACCATATATTTT. The encoded protein is CASSDQVLSGNTIYF.

The chain combines TRBV30 with TRBJ2-3; 9 bases are shared with TRBD1. The CDR3 spans 15 residues. The trim removed 1 base at V and 6 bases at J, leaving 8 bases unmatched. Germline assignment: CDR1 GTSNPN and CDR2 SVGIG (reference sequence). CDR3 in amino acids: CAWSEGTGSGDTQYF. DNA for the CDR3: TGTGCCTGGAGTGAGGGGACAGGGAGTGGGGATACGCAGTATTTT. Based on the CDR3 plus reference TRBV30 and TRBJ2-3, the full variable domain is SQTIHQWPATLVQPVGSPLSLECTVEGTSNPNLYWYRQAAGRGLQLLFYSVGIGQISSEVPQNLSASRPQDRQFILSSKKLLLSDSGFYLCAWSEGTGSGDTQYFGPGTRLTVL.

V gene TRBV5-4 combines with J gene TRBJ2-5; TRBD1 matches 8 bases. V lost 4 bases, J lost 5 bases, and 4 bases stayed unmatched. This CDR3 spans 13 amino acids. Per the germline V gene, CDR1 is SGHNT and CDR2 is YYREEE (reference sequence). CDR3 residues: CASSQTGAETQYF. The DNA for the CDR3 is TGTGCCAGCAGCCAGACAGGGGCGGAGACCCAGTACTTC.

The V call is TRBV23-1, the J call TRBJ2-7; 7 nucleotides line up with TRBD1. TRBV23-1 belongs to the ORF category, with a function that is uncertain. The CDR3 is 15 amino acids. V trimming: 5 bases; J trimming: 5 bases; junction bases outside the gene matches: 12. The CDR3 reads CASSKIRDRTDEQYF. The CDR3 nucleotides read TGCGCCAGCAGTAAAATCCGGGACAGAACAGACGAGCAGTACTTC.

This clone has a single count. The CDR3 is CASSLSGGPNQPQHF. The DNA for the CDR3 is TGTGCCAGCAGTTTATCGGGAGGGCCCAATCAGCCCCAGCATTTT. V is TRBV28 and J is TRBJ1-5, with D uncertain. Deletions cut 1 base from V and 3 bases from J, with 10 bases between. CDR1 and CDR2 (germline): MDHEN, SYDVKM. CDR3 length: 15 amino acids.

The CDR3 nucleotides are TGTGCTAGTGGCCTCGGGGGGTCGGGCGGGGAGCTGTTTTTT. Its protein is CASGLGGSGGELFF. The rearrangement links TRBV12-5 to TRBJ2-2; 7 nucleotides align to TRBD2. The CDR3 extends over 14 amino acids. CDR1 and CDR2 (germline): LGHNT, FRNRAP. J gave up 7 bases and V 6 bases, and 8 bases lay outside the gene matches.

The gene calls are TRBV6-6 and TRBJ2-7; TRBD1 might be the D (5 bases). Trimming left V 0 bases short and J 12 bases short, with 9 bases between. Looked up from germline, CDR1 is MNHNY and CDR2 is SVGAGI (reference sequence). This CDR3 has 11 amino acids. As DNA, the CDR3 is TGTGCCAGCAGTTACTCGGGGCTTATGTACTTC. Its protein is CASSYSGLMYF.

The chain uses TRBV28 and TRBJ2-7; perhaps TRBD2 as D (5 bases). The germline V and J ends were trimmed by 7 bases and 5 bases, with 12 bases remaining between them. From germline, CDR1 is MDHEN and CDR2 SYDVKM. This CDR3 spans 12 amino acids. The CDR3 region has the DNA TGTGCCAGCACTTGGTGGGAGCACGAGCAGTACTTC. It yields the protein CASTWWEHEQYF.